This is a list of T cell receptor beta chains from one sample in a study of post-analysis software for immune sequencing data. Each CDR3 protein is one row after TCRdb ran MiXCR on the PCR reads. Of 450,000 to 650,000 distinct CDR3 sequences detected, around 40% appear once; the ten largest clones hold 1.5% to 2%. The sequencing input was blood. These receptors were taken from a girl aged 10 to 17 with multiple sclerosis. Both conserved end residues are part of each CDR3.

V gene	CDR3 length	J gene	CDR3 protein
TRBV7-3	15	TRBJ2-1	CASSPTGPKGNEQFF
TRBV4-2	20	TRBJ2-3	CASSQEAPILWVRGTDTQYF
TRBV3-1	15	TRBJ2-2	CAGSLRGANTGELFF
TRBV13	11	TRBJ1-1	CASSQGAEAFF
TRBV5-1	16	TRBJ1-2	CASSLRTPPGGYGYTF
TRBV5-4	15	TRBJ1-2	CANSDRRTPNYGYTF
TRBV9	14	TRBJ2-7	CASSVTPSSYEQYF
TRBV5-1	16	TRBJ2-4	CASSLDEGASKNIQYF
TRBV30	16	TRBJ1-5	CAWSHLGREDNQPQHF
TRBV11-1	15	TRBJ2-7	CASSLDTAQTYEQYF
TRBV27	16	TRBJ2-1	CASSLRAGGATYEQFF
TRBV12-3/TRBV12-4	15	TRBJ1-2	CASSRTGRANYGYTF
TRBV25-1	12	TRBJ2-3	CASMGSPDTQYF
TRBV20-1	18	TRBJ1-2	CSARDNPISDRLGYGYTF
TRBV7-9	14	TRBJ1-3	CASSLAPGRNTIYF
TRBV29-1	14	TRBJ1-2	CSVAPRLLEYGYTF
TRBV7-9	15	TRBJ2-7	CASSSSQDSSYEQYF
TRBV12-3/TRBV12-4	13	TRBJ1-2	CASSLQRSYGYTF
TRBV7-8	15	.	CASSLMRGRGYEQYF
TRBV12-3/TRBV12-4	15	TRBJ1-2	CASSLESGTGYGYTF